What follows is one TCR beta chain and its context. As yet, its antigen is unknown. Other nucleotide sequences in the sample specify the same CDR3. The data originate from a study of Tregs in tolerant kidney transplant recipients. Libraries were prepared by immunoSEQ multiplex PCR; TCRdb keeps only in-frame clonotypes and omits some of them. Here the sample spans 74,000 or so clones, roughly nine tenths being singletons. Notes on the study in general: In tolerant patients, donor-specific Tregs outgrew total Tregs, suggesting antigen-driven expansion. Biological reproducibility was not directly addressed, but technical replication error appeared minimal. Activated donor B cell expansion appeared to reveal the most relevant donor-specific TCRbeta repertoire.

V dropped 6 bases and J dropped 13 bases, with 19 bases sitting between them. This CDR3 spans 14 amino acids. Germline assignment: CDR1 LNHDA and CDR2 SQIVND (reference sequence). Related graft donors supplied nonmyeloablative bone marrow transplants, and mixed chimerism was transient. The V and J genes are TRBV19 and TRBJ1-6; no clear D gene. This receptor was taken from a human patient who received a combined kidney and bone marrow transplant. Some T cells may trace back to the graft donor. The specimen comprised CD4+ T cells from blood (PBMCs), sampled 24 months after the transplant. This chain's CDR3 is CASRIEGLESPLHF. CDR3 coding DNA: TGTGCCAGTAGGATTGAGGGTTTGGAATCCCCCCTCCACTTT. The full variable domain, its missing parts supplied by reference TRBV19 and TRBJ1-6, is DGGITQSPKYLFRKEGQNVTLSCEQNLNHDAMYWYRQDPGQGLRLIYYSQIVNDFQKGDIAEGYSVSREKKESFPLTVTSAQKNPTAFYLCASRIEGLESPLHFGNGTRLTVT.